What follows are 19 T cell receptor beta chains derived from one specimen sequenced in a study of T cells after yellow fever vaccination. TCRdb reprocessed the 5' RACE reads with MiXCR, giving one entry per CDR3 protein. Of some 120,000 distinct CDR3 sequences listed, nearly 15% are singletons. The material was CD8+ T cells sorted from PBMCs, obtained 5 days after the yellow fever booster vaccination. These receptors were collected from a man aged 18 to 30 who received the YFV17D yellow fever vaccine.

The chain couples TRBV12-3 or TRBV12-4 to TRBJ1-1; D call uncertain. This CDR3 has 10 amino acids. Trimming left V 1 base short and J 8 bases short, with 2 bases between. DNA of the CDR3: TGTGCCAGCAGTTTAGGAGAAGCTTTCTTT. Translated: CASSLGEAFF.

This clonotype was counted many times. The chain links TRBV20-1 to TRBJ2-1; D assignment may be TRBD1 or TRBD2 (6 bases each). The V gene's germline CDR1 is DFQATT and CDR2 SNEGSKA (reference sequence). The CDR3 is made up of 15 amino acids. V lost 1 base and J 2 bases, leaving 12 bases between the germline ends. The CDR3 reads CSARAEEGAYNEQFF. In nucleotides, the CDR3 is TGCAGTGCTAGAGCCGAGGAGGGGGCCTACAATGAGCAGTTCTTC.

The CDR3 bases are TGTGCCAGCAGAACCTTCGACAACAATGAGCAGTTCTTC. Protein sequence: CASRTFDNNEQFF. The gene calls are TRBV6-6 and TRBJ2-1, with no clear D. The V end lost 6 bases, the J end lost 5 bases, and 11 bases lay between the germline ends. Germline values: CDR1 MNHNY, CDR2 SVGAGI (reference sequence). The CDR3 has 13 amino acids.

This clonotype appeared a few times. The gene calls are TRBV27 and TRBJ2-7; maybe TRBD2 (6 bases). This CDR3 has 14 residues. CDR1 MNHEY and CDR2 SMNVEV come from the germline V gene (reference sequence). V was clipped by 4 bases and J by 2 bases, with 12 bases between them. This CDR3 reads CASSSWRGTYEQYF. The CDR3 DNA reads TGTGCCAGCAGTTCTTGGAGGGGTACCTACGAGCAGTACTTC.

The DNA for the CDR3 is TGTGCCAGCAGCTTAGGTCGGGGGCTAGATACGCAGTATTTT. Its protein product is CASSLGRGLDTQYF. The J gene is TRBJ2-3, the V gene TRBV11-2; the D call may be TRBD1 or TRBD2 (6 bases each). The CDR3 runs to 14 residues. Looked up from germline, CDR1 is SGHAT and CDR2 is FQNNGV. V was pared by 1 base and J by 5 bases, with 10 bases between.

The chain is built from TRBV5-1 and TRBJ2-7; 10 bases line up with TRBD1. This CDR3 region has 16 residues. The V gene end was trimmed by 0 bases and the J gene end by 0 bases; junction bases not matched to a gene: 3. In germline, CDR1 is SGHRS, CDR2 YFSETQ. The CDR3 bases are TGCGCCAGCAGCTTGGTTGGGACAGGGGCCTCCTACGAGCAGTACGTC. This encodes CASSLVGTGASYEQYV.

The rearrangement joins TRBV4-3 to TRBJ2-7; TRBD2 might be the D (5 bases). CDR1 is LGHNA and CDR2 is YSLEER in the germline V gene. V lost 4 bases and J 2 bases, leaving 15 bases between the germline ends. The CDR3 has 15 residues. The CDR3, as DNA: TGCGCCAGCAGCCCGCACGGAGGAAACACCTACGAGCAGTACTTC. The encoded protein is CASSPHGGNTYEQYF.

The chain joins TRBV13 to TRBJ2-3; D possibly matches TRBD1 or TRBD2 (5 bases each). V dropped 5 bases and J dropped 5 bases, with 14 bases sitting between them. The CDR3 has 14 amino acids. Looked up from germline, CDR1 is PRHDT and CDR2 is FYEKMQ (reference sequence). CDR3 nucleotides: TGTGCCAGCAGCGGACCGGGACGGGGAGATACGCAGTATTTT. This sequence encodes CASSGPGRGDTQYF.

This clonotype was found many times. The chain uses TRBV7-9 and TRBJ2-2; 10 bases align to TRBD2. Germline V CDR1 and CDR2: SEHNR, FQNEAQ (reference sequence). This CDR3 has 15 amino acids. After removal of 5 bases from V and 7 bases from J, the junction contained 7 bases not matched to a gene. CDR3 residues: CASSRTSGVYGELFF. The CDR3, as DNA: TGTGCCAGCAGCCGGACTAGCGGTGTTTACGGGGAGCTGTTTTTT.

V gene TRBV2 combines with J gene TRBJ1-5; D gene uncertain. Looked up from germline, CDR1 is SNHLY and CDR2 is FYNNEI. Trimming took off 1 base at V and 8 bases at J, with 15 bases between the two ends. This CDR3 region has 15 residues. The CDR3 coding sequence is TGTGCCAGCAGTGAAGGCTTTAGGGCCGGGGAGCCCCAGCATTTT. Amino acids: CASSEGFRAGEPQHF.

The V gene is TRBV29-1, the J gene TRBJ2-6; D gene uncertain. With 6 bases removed from V and 0 bases from J, the gap between germline ends came to 9 bases. Germline V gives CDR1 SQVTM, CDR2 ANQGSEA. The CDR3 is 14 amino acids. The CDR3 spells CSVRRLSGANVLTF. Written as DNA, the CDR3 is TGCAGCGTCCGTCGGCTCTCTGGGGCCAACGTCCTGACTTTC.

The rearrangement links TRBV6-2 or TRBV6-3 to TRBJ1-5; TRBD1 matches 8 bases. The germline V gene encodes CDR1 MNHEY and CDR2 SVGEGT. CDR3 size: 14 residues. The ends lost 6 bases at V and 6 bases at J; junction bases unmatched: 7. The DNA of the CDR3 is TGTGCCAGCAGGACAGACAGGGGCGGTCAGCCCCAGCATTTT. Its translation: CASRTDRGGQPQHF.

In its sample, this clonotype was seen a few times. The V gene is TRBV6-2 or TRBV6-3, the J gene TRBJ2-7; D not resolved. This CDR3 is 13 amino acids long. From germline, CDR1 is MNHEY and CDR2 SVGEGT. Trimming stripped 6 bases from V and 2 bases from J, with 11 bases between. CDR3 sequence: CASREIAAYEQYV. CDR3 DNA: TGTGCCAGCAGAGAGATAGCTGCCTACGAGCAGTACGTC.

In this sample, this clonotype turned up once. This rearrangement joins TRBV13 to TRBJ1-1; 7 bases map to TRBD1. The V segment lost 4 bases and the J segment 5 bases; nucleotides outside the gene matches: 10. In germline, CDR1 is PRHDT, CDR2 FYEKMQ (reference sequence). There are 15 residues in the CDR3. CDR3 amino acids: CASSYRQGIMTEAFF. CDR3 nucleotide sequence: TGTGCCAGCAGCTATCGACAGGGTATTATGACTGAAGCTTTCTTT.

This chain uses TRBV4-1 with TRBJ2-7; a weak D match, TRBD2 (6 bases). Germline CDR1 reads MGHRA; CDR2 reads YSYEKL. CDR3 length: 13 amino acids. The germline V and J ends were trimmed by 1 base and 5 bases, with 9 bases remaining between them. CDR3 residues: CASSQVWGDEQYV. In DNA, the CDR3 is TGCGCCAGCAGCCAAGTTTGGGGGGACGAGCAGTACGTC.

This clonotype was detected ten times or more. The chain couples TRBV7-8 to TRBJ2-5; TRBD1 matches at 8 bases. The CDR3 consists of 13 residues. J lost 6 bases, V lost 3 bases, and 3 bases had no gene match. Germline V CDR1 and CDR2: SGHVS, FQNEAQ. The CDR3 nucleotides are TGTGCCAGCAGCTTTGGACAGGGAAAGACCCAGTACTTC. Protein sequence: CASSFGQGKTQYF.

The chain couples TRBV25-1 to TRBJ1-1, with D perhaps TRBD1 (5 bases). CDR1 is MGHDK, CDR2 SYGVNS, per germline. V lost 4 bases and J lost 5, with 11 bases in between. CDR3 length equals 13 residues. The CDR3 DNA is TGTGCCAGCAGTGCGTCAGGGCCTACTGAAGCTTTCTTT. It specifies CASSASGPTEAFF. Using reference TRBV25-1 and TRBJ1-1 for the parts outside the CDR3, the full variable domain is EADIYQTPRYLVIGTGKKITLECSQTMGHDKMYWYQQDPGMELHLIHYSYGVNSTEKGDLSSESTVSRIRTEHFPLTLESARPSHTSQYLCASSASGPTEAFFGQGTRLTVV.

This chain links TRBV4-3 with TRBJ1-2; TRBD1 matches 7 bases. The CDR3 totals 16 residues. Germline V gene sequence: CDR1 LGHNA, CDR2 YSLEER. V lost 0 bases, J lost 4 bases, and 8 bases stayed unmatched. The CDR3 coding sequence is TGCGCCAGCAGCCAAGACCCGGACAGGAACTCCTATGGCTACACCTTC. The encoded protein is CASSQDPDRNSYGYTF.

The table lists this clonotype with a few counts. The gene calls are TRBV5-5 and TRBJ2-2; tentative D call: TRBD1 (6 bases). V was cut by 10 bases and J by 0 bases, with 10 bases left in between. The germline V gene encodes CDR1 SGHKS and CDR2 YYEKEE (reference sequence). The CDR3 is 13 residues long. The CDR3 DNA sequence: TGTGCCGCAGGGGCCGCGAACACCGGGGAGCTGTTTTTT. Its translation: CAAGAANTGELFF.